The 14 T cell receptor beta chains reported below all come from one sample, sequenced in a study of blood T cell repertoires in COVID-19. Repertoires were generated with immunoSEQ multiplex PCR, while TCRdb's copy carries only in-frame clones and drops some. The sample contains some 200,000 clones, approximately 90% of which appear only once. Sequenced sample: peripheral blood. Every receptor here comes from a woman aged 40 to 49 with acute or convalescent COVID-19.

The chain combines TRBV19 with TRBJ1-1, with a possible D match to TRBD1 (6 bases). The germline CDR1 and CDR2 sequences are LNHDA and SQIVND (reference sequence). With 0 bases removed from V and 0 bases from J, the gap between germline ends came to 8 bases. This CDR3 is built from 15 residues. The CDR3 coding sequence is TGTGCCAGTAGTATAGATCAGGGGCTGAACACTGAAGCTTTCTTT. Protein product: CASSIDQGLNTEAFF.

CDR3 protein: CASSSSRVQETQYF. The CDR3 nucleotides are TGTGCCAGCAGCTCAAGCAGGGTCCAGGAGACCCAGTACTTC. The chain couples TRBV5-5 to TRBJ2-5, with a possible D match to TRBD1 (5 bases). The CDR3 covers 14 residues. CDR1 SGHKS and CDR2 YYEKEE come from the germline V gene (reference sequence). The V end lost 3 bases, the J end lost 5 bases, and 14 bases lay between the germline ends.

The rearrangement uses TRBV18 and TRBJ1-1, with D maybe TRBD1 (5 bases). The CDR3 covers 14 residues. Trimming took 5 bases from V and 0 from J, leaving 10 bases between them. Germline V gene data show CDR1 as KGHSH and CDR2 as LQKENI. CDR3 protein: CASSGAAVNTEAFF. In DNA form, the CDR3 reads TGTGCCAGCTCAGGGGCAGCTGTGAACACTGAAGCTTTCTTT.

The count of this clone is one. V usage is TRBV3-1 (or the pseudogene TRBV3-2) and J usage is TRBJ2-1; 7 bases align to TRBD2. Germline-derived CDR1 and CDR2 are LGHDT and YNNKEL (reference sequence). The CDR3 has 11 amino acids. With V trimmed by 6 bases and J by 9 bases, 2 bases remained unmatched. The CDR3 reads CASRERGEQFF. CDR3 sequence (DNA): TGTGCCAGCAGGGAGCGGGGTGAGCAGTTCTTC.

The V gene is TRBV10-3, the J gene TRBJ2-2; 11 bases are a match to TRBD2. The CDR3 is made up of 17 amino acids. Germline CDR1 ENHRY, CDR2 SYGVKD. V shed 10 bases, J shed 7 bases, and the junction held 17 bases outside the gene matches. In DNA form, the CDR3 reads TGTGCCACTTCAACGGGGGTAGCGGGGGGGCCAGGCGGGGAGCTGTTTTTT. Translated: CATSTGVAGGPGGELFF.

V usage is TRBV5-1 and J usage is TRBJ1-2, with 9 nucleotides matching TRBD1. This CDR3 region has 14 residues. Trimming at V came to 0 bases and at J to 7 bases, leaving 4 bases not matched to a gene. Germline V gives CDR1 SGHRS, CDR2 YFSETQ. CDR3 protein: CASSLGDRGSGYTF. CDR3 bases: TGCGCCAGCAGCTTGGGAGACAGGGGGTCTGGCTACACCTTC.

V and J are TRBV12-3 or TRBV12-4 and TRBJ1-1; a weak D match, TRBD1 (5 bases). This CDR3 region has 12 residues. V was clipped by 2 bases and J by 4 bases, with 5 bases between them. The CDR3 here is CASSLRGTEAFF. The CDR3, as DNA: TGTGCCAGCAGTTTAAGGGGCACTGAAGCTTTCTTT.

V usage is TRBV5-1 and J usage is TRBJ2-7, with unresolved D. The CDR3 has 13 amino acids. In germline, CDR1 is SGHRS, CDR2 YFSETQ. Trimming removed 0 bases at V and 4 bases at J, with 8 bases between. The CDR3 bases are TGCGCCAGCAGCTTGGATGGCTTTTACGAGCAGTACGTC. The encoded protein is CASSLDGFYEQYV.

The chain couples TRBV12-3 or TRBV12-4 to TRBJ2-5, with 12 bases fitting TRBD2. The CDR3 runs to 13 residues. V was pared by 6 bases and J by 9 bases, with 5 bases of the junction left unmatched. The CDR3 nucleotides read TGTGCCAGCAGACCTAGCGGGGGGGCTGCCCAGTACTTC. This codes for CASRPSGGAAQYF.

This clone appeared a single time. V is TRBV5-8 and J is TRBJ2-5, with D hard to call. Trimming pared 4 bases from V and 4 bases from J, leaving 20 bases between. This CDR3 is built from 16 residues. In germline, CDR1 is SGHTS, CDR2 YDEGEE. The DNA of the CDR3 is TGTGCCAGCAGCCAAAACCCGACATATCCGCGAGAGACCCAGTACTTC. Its protein product is CASSQNPTYPRETQYF.

This clone was counted between two and nine times. The gene calls are TRBV6-5 and TRBJ2-5; no firm D call. Germline values: CDR1 MNHEY, CDR2 SVGAGI. This CDR3 region has 13 residues. Trimming shortened V by 7 bases and J by 2 bases, and 11 bases separated the two germline ends. The CDR3 here is CASTPRNQETQYF. The DNA for the CDR3 is TGTGCCAGCACCCCCAGGAATCAAGAGACCCAGTACTTC.

V gene TRBV7-2 combines with J gene TRBJ1-4; no reliable D call. This CDR3 region has 15 residues. Looked up from germline, CDR1 is SGHTA and CDR2 is FQGNSA. The V end was cut by 5 bases, the J end by 2 bases, with 12 bases between. This chain's CDR3 is CASSLRGPTNEKLFF. The CDR3, as DNA: TGTGCCAGCAGCCTGCGAGGGCCCACTAATGAAAAACTGTTTTTT.

The chain links TRBV9 to TRBJ1-6, with D maybe TRBD1 (6 bases). V shed 4 bases and J shed 8 bases, with 16 bases lying between them. The germline CDR1 and CDR2 sequences are SGDLS and YYNGEE. The CDR3 consists of 15 residues. CDR3 DNA sequence: TGTGCCAGCAGCCCCCGCGGGGGCGGGGATTCACCCCTCCACTTT. Protein product: CASSPRGGGDSPLHF.

The chain combines TRBV28 with TRBJ1-6; a weak D match, TRBD1 (5 bases). V lost 7 bases, J lost 6 bases, and 7 bases lay in between. The CDR3 has 12 amino acids. Per the germline V gene, CDR1 is MDHEN and CDR2 is SYDVKM. The CDR3 sequence: CASTQGNSPLHF. The CDR3 nucleotides read TGTGCCAGCACCCAGGGTAATTCACCCCTCCACTTT.